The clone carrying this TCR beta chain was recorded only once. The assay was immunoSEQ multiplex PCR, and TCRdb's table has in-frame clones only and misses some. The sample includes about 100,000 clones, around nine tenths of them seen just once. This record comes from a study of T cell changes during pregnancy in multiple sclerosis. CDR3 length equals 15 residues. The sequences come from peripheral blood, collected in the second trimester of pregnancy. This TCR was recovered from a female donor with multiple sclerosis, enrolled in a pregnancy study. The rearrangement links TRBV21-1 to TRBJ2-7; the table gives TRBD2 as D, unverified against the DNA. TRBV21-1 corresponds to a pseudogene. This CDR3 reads CASSGAGASLYEQYF. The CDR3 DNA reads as TGTGCCAGCAGCGGTGCGGGGGCCTCCCTCTACGAGCAGTACTTC.